Shown below are 27 T cell receptor beta chains from a single sample sequenced in a study of T cells in tuberculosis. TCRdb keeps only in-frame clones here, not all; method: immunoSEQ multiplex PCR. The sample shows around 33,000 clones, 92% of them seen only once. Stated time point: new active TB diagnosis, blood taken before or within 7 days of starting treatment. Here the sequenced sample was PBMCs, taken at tuberculosis diagnosis. These receptor sequences come from an adult with tuberculosis. Some clones in this sample may be carry-over from other donors' samples.

The chain combines TRBV6-1 with TRBJ2-6; the match to TRBD2 covers 9 bases. V gave up 4 bases and J gave up 2 bases; unmatched junction bases: 6. This CDR3 has 17 residues. Germline V lookup: CDR1 MNHNS, CDR2 SASEGT. The CDR3 is CASSAVGTSPGANVLTF. The DNA for the CDR3 is TGTGCCAGCAGTGCAGTAGGGACTAGCCCTGGGGCCAACGTCCTGACTTTC.

The CDR3 DNA follows: TGTGCCAGCAGTGATAAGGCGGGGGTTTTCACAGATACGCAGTATTTT. Protein: CASSDKAGVFTDTQYF. The chain joins TRBV2 to TRBJ2-3; 7 bases map to TRBD2. Germline V lookup: CDR1 SNHLY, CDR2 FYNNEI. Trimming at V came to 3 bases and at J to 2 bases, leaving 8 bases not matched to a gene. The CDR3 extends over 16 amino acids.

This chain uses TRBV14 with TRBJ2-3, with 7 bases that match TRBD2. Trimming cost V 1 base and J 6 bases; bases outside gene matches: 10. Germline assignment: CDR1 SGHDN and CDR2 FVKESK. The CDR3 is 16 residues long. CDR3 in amino acids: CASSQAPLAPGDTQYF. The CDR3, as DNA: TGTGCCAGCAGCCAAGCCCCACTAGCGCCGGGGGATACGCAGTATTTT.

The chain uses TRBV5-4 and TRBJ2-2, with D possibly being TRBD1 (6 bases). There are 15 residues in the CDR3. The V gene's germline CDR1 is SGHNT and CDR2 YYREEE (reference sequence). Trimming removed 2 bases from V and 3 bases from J, with 11 bases in between. The CDR3: CASSFWGRDTGELFF. The DNA of the CDR3 is TGTGCCAGCAGCTTTTGGGGGCGCGACACCGGGGAGCTGTTTTTT.

The chain links TRBV21-1 to TRBJ1-6; the table's D call, TRBD1, has no DNA check behind it. TRBV21-1 is a recognized pseudogene. This CDR3 is 20 amino acids long. The CDR3 nucleotides read TGTGCCAGCAGCAAGGTATTCTGGGCTATATGTGGTACCTATAATTCACCCCTCCACTTT. This codes for CASSKVFWAICGTYNSPLHF.

The rearrangement uses TRBV14 and TRBJ2-1; D possibly corresponds to TRBD2 (7 bases). Trimming removed 4 bases from V and 4 bases from J, with 11 bases in between. Germline loops: CDR1 SGHDN, CDR2 FVKESK. The CDR3 contains 14 residues. CDR3 in DNA: TGTGCCAGCAGCCCGGGGGGCGTTTACAATGAGCAGTTCTTC. Translating gives CASSPGGVYNEQFF.

The V and J genes are TRBV7-2 and TRBJ1-4; D might be TRBD1 (6 bases). CDR1 SGHTA and CDR2 FQGNSA come from the germline V gene. Trimming took 4 bases from V and 8 from J, leaving 17 bases between them. The CDR3 spans 15 residues. The CDR3 coding sequence is TGTGCCAGCAGCTCCAACCTACAGGGCGGGGAAAAACTGTTTTTT. Protein product: CASSSNLQGGEKLFF.

The chain couples TRBV7-2 to TRBJ2-2; a possible D gene is TRBD1 (6 bases). There are 16 residues in the CDR3. V lost 2 bases and J lost 2, with 12 bases in between. The germline V gene encodes CDR1 SGHTA and CDR2 FQGNSA. In nucleotides, the CDR3 is TGTGCCAGCAGCTTAATCTTGGGGGCCAACACCGGGGAGCTGTTTTTT. This gives the protein CASSLILGANTGELFF.

V is TRBV25-1 and J is TRBJ2-3; D is ambiguous. This CDR3 spans 10 amino acids. Deletions cut 6 bases from V and 7 bases from J, with 5 bases between. Germline loops: CDR1 MGHDK, CDR2 SYGVNS. CDR3 protein: CASRSNTQYF. CDR3 sequence (DNA): TGTGCCAGCAGGAGCAATACGCAGTATTTT.

V usage is TRBV25-1 and J usage is TRBJ2-6, with 7 bases that match TRBD1. The germline gives CDR1 MGHDK, CDR2 SYGVNS. V shed 5 bases and J 2 bases; nucleotides not matched to a gene: 9. The CDR3 totals 17 residues. Here the CDR3 reads CASSWTGGVTGANVLTF. The CDR3 coding sequence is TGTGCCAGCAGTTGGACAGGTGGGGTTACTGGGGCCAACGTCCTGACTTTC.

CDR3 region: CASSLSLAGGTDTQYF. The CDR3 bases are TGTGCCAGCAGCTTATCTCTTGCGGGGGGCACAGATACGCAGTATTTT. J is TRBJ2-3 and V is TRBV11-3, with TRBD2 matching 7 bases. Germline loops: CDR1 SGHNT, CDR2 YENEEA. V lost 2 bases and J lost 1; bases outside the gene matches: 6. The CDR3 sequence is 16 residues long. The complete variable domain, with remaining parts taken from reference TRBV11-3 and TRBJ2-3, reads EAGVVQSPRYKIIEKKQPVAFWCNPISGHNTLYWYLQNLGQGPELLIRYENEEAVDDSQLPKDRFSAERLKGVDSTLKIQPAELGDSAVYLCASSLSLAGGTDTQYFGPGTRLTVL.

This rearrangement joins TRBV25-1 to TRBJ1-3; D is possibly TRBD1 (5 bases). The CDR3 covers 17 residues. Trimming shortened V by 0 bases and J by 1 base, and 13 bases separated the two germline ends. The germline V gene encodes CDR1 MGHDK and CDR2 SYGVNS. CDR3 coding DNA: TGTGCCAGCAGTGAATATCAGGGCGGGATATCTGGAAACACCATATATTTT. As protein: CASSEYQGGISGNTIYF.

The CDR3 nucleotides are TGCAGCGTTAAAGGGCCGATGGAGACCCAGTACTTC. This sequence encodes CSVKGPMETQYF. The rearrangement joins TRBV29-1 to TRBJ2-5; D gene ambiguous. The V gene lost 5 bases and the J gene lost 5 bases, with 12 bases spanning the gap. This CDR3 has 12 residues. Germline CDR1 SQVTM, CDR2 ANQGSEA. Together with reference TRBV29-1 and TRBJ2-5, the CDR3 gives the full variable domain: SAVISQKPSRDICQRGTSLTIQCQVDSQVTMMFWYRQQPGQSLTLIATANQGSEATYESGFVIDKFPISRPNLTFSTLTVSNMSPEDSSIYLCSVKGPMETQYFGPGTRLLVL.

V and J are TRBV9 and TRBJ1-3; D call uncertain. CDR3 length: 17 residues. Looked up from germline, CDR1 is SGDLS and CDR2 is YYNGEE. With 1 base removed from V and 2 bases from J, the gap between germline ends came to 16 bases. The CDR3 sequence is CASSVRVASRPGNTIYF. The CDR3 DNA follows: TGTGCCAGCAGCGTAAGGGTAGCGAGTCGACCTGGAAACACCATATATTTT.

This sequence joins TRBV7-8 and TRBJ1-5; the D is unclear. The V gene lost 1 base and the J gene lost 0 bases, with 10 bases spanning the gap. CDR3 length: 16 residues. Germline values: CDR1 SGHVS, CDR2 FQNEAQ. DNA of the CDR3: TGTGCCAGCAGCTTAGAGAGCGTTTATAGCAATCAGCCCCAGCATTTT. Translation: CASSLESVYSNQPQHF. The whole variable domain, remainder taken from reference TRBV7-8 and TRBJ1-5, is GAGVSQSPRYKVAKRGQDVALRCDPISGHVSLFWYQQALGQGPEFLTYFQNEAQLDKSGLPSDRFFAERPEGSVSTLKIQRTQQEDSAVYLCASSLESVYSNQPQHFGDGTRLSIL.

This clone occurred once. The chain employs TRBV5-1 and TRBJ1-6; D is perhaps TRBD1 (6 bases). The CDR3 consists of 15 residues. Germline CDR1 SGHRS, CDR2 YFSETQ. The V end lost 4 bases, the J end lost 5 bases, and 13 bases lay between the germline ends. CDR3 sequence: CASSRDITNNSPLHF. CDR3 in DNA: TGCGCCAGCAGCCGGGACATTACTAATAATTCACCCCTCCACTTT.

There are a few counts of this clone. The rearrangement uses TRBV6-5 and TRBJ1-5; 7 bases are a match to TRBD1. This CDR3 has 15 amino acids. J gave up 6 bases and V 6 bases, and 11 bases lay outside the gene matches. From germline, CDR1 is MNHEY and CDR2 SVGAGI. Here the CDR3 reads CASSWDRKGTQPQHF. CDR3 bases: TGTGCCAGCAGCTGGGACAGAAAGGGTACTCAGCCCCAGCATTTT.

V usage is TRBV6-4 and J usage is TRBJ2-3, with 8 bases lining up with TRBD2. CDR1 MRHNA and CDR2 SNTAGT come from the germline V gene. V dropped 6 bases and J dropped 2; count of bases not matched to a gene: 10. The CDR3 is 16 residues long. CDR3 nucleotide sequence: TGTGCCAGCAGCCCTCTAGCGGGCGGCTCCACAGATACGCAGTATTTT. Translated: CASSPLAGGSTDTQYF.

The chain carries TRBV12-2 and TRBJ2-1; the tabulated D call, TRBD2, remains unverified against the DNA. TRBV12-2 is a pseudogene segment. CDR3 length equals 16 residues. The CDR3 protein is CASRLEGGGAWVEQFF. CDR3 bases: TGTGCAAGTCGCTTAGAAGGCGGGGGGGCCTGGGTTGAGCAGTTCTTC.

The chain employs TRBV7-2 and TRBJ2-1; 8 nucleotides line up with TRBD2. V was clipped by 8 bases and J by 5 bases; unmatched bases: 8. This CDR3 has 14 amino acids. Germline CDR1 and CDR2: SGHTA and FQGNSA. CDR3 protein: CASRRGAEDNEQFF. In DNA form, the CDR3 reads TGTGCCAGCCGGCGGGGGGCCGAGGACAATGAGCAGTTCTTC.

The chain links TRBV7-2 to TRBJ1-1; a possible D gene is TRBD1 (5 bases). V was clipped by 9 bases and J by 7 bases, with 24 bases between them. This CDR3 contains 15 residues. The germline V gene has CDR1 SGHTA and CDR2 FQGNSA. CDR3 coding DNA: TGTGCCAGGCGCCGGGTGGGGGGGATGGTCCTTGAAGCTTTCTTT. Translating it yields CARRRVGGMVLEAFF.

The chain employs TRBV18 and TRBJ2-1, with no clear D. Looked up from germline, CDR1 is KGHSH and CDR2 is LQKENI. The CDR3 covers 15 residues. Trimming removed 2 bases from V and 3 bases from J, with 11 bases in between. The chain's CDR3 is CASSPMQVGYNEQFF. DNA for the CDR3: TGTGCCAGCTCACCAATGCAGGTAGGCTACAATGAGCAGTTCTTC.

The genes are TRBV7-2 and TRBJ2-4; 7 positions match TRBD1. The CDR3 runs to 14 residues. The trim removed 3 bases at V and 7 bases at J, leaving 6 bases unmatched. The V gene's germline CDR1 is SGHTA and CDR2 FQGNSA. The CDR3 coding sequence is TGTGCCAGCAGCTTCGACAGGGCTGTGAACATTCAGTACTTC. It yields the protein CASSFDRAVNIQYF.

The chain links TRBV19 to TRBJ2-7; the match to TRBD2 covers 7 bases. CDR1 is LNHDA and CDR2 is SQIVND in the germline V gene (reference sequence). After removal of 6 bases from V and 3 bases from J, the junction contained 14 bases not matched to a gene. The CDR3 loop spans 16 amino acids. CDR3 residues: CASSTWGAGVNYEQYF. Here the CDR3 DNA reads TGTGCCAGTAGCACATGGGGTGCGGGGGTGAACTACGAGCAGTACTTC.

In this sample, this clone turned up a few times. This chain connects TRBV2 to TRBJ2-7; TRBD1 might be the D (6 bases). V lost 2 bases to trimming and J lost 4 bases, with 9 bases between them. This CDR3 spans 13 amino acids. Germline assignment: CDR1 SNHLY and CDR2 FYNNEI. CDR3 amino acids: CASSEHRAYEQYF. As DNA, the CDR3 is TGTGCCAGCAGTGAACACAGGGCGTACGAGCAGTACTTC. The full variable domain, in which reference TRBV2 and TRBJ2-7 provide the parts outside the CDR3, is EPEVTQTPSHQVTQMGQEVILRCVPISNHLYFYWYRQILGQKVEFLVSFYNNEISEKSEIFDDQFSVERPDGSNFTLKIRSTKLEDSAMYFCASSEHRAYEQYFGPGTRLTVT.

The rearrangement links TRBV5-5 to TRBJ1-3; 9 bases fit TRBD1. Trimming cost V 0 bases and J 2 bases; bases outside gene matches: 9. Germline CDR1 and CDR2: SGHKS and YYEKEE (reference sequence). The CDR3 length is 18 residues. The DNA for the CDR3 is TGTGCCAGCAGCTTGGGCGGTTTGTGGGACAGGGCTGGAAACACCATATATTTT. It translates to CASSLGGLWDRAGNTIYF.

V is TRBV27 and J is TRBJ1-1; D remains ambiguous. Trimming left V 0 bases short and J 2 bases short, with 13 bases between. The CDR3 has 16 amino acids. Germline CDR1 MNHEY, CDR2 SMNVEV (reference sequence). CDR3: CASSLSGGAPNTEAFF. For the CDR3, the DNA is TGTGCCAGCAGTTTATCGGGAGGAGCTCCTAACACTGAAGCTTTCTTT.